This is a list of T cell receptor beta chains from one sample in a study of cytomegalovirus exposure and HLA in healthy donors. Profiled with immunoSEQ multiplex PCR; TCRdb holds only in-frame clones, not every one. The sample records some 200,000 clones, roughly 80% being singletons. Sample: PBMCs. The source is a man in his forties or fifties in good health and CMV-seronegative. The CDR3 runs from the conserved cysteine through the conserved F or W. D genes are given only for firm matches. Some rows mark clone size as missing; the rest say once, few, many or name a class of expanded clone.

v_gene,abundance,d_gene,j_gene,CDR3aa,CDR3nt
TRBV6-5,NA,TRBD1,TRBJ1-2,CASSYSYNRGMRGYTF,TGTGCCAGCAGTTACTCGTACAACAGGGGTATGCGTGGCTACACCTTC
TRBV18,NA,NA,TRBJ2-7,CASSPGSFEQYF,TGTGCCAGCTCACCAGGTAGCTTCGAGCAGTACTTC
TRBV4-2,once,NA,TRBJ2-1,CASSPDSGRYNEQFF,TGTGCCAGCAGCCCCGATAGCGGCCGATACAATGAGCAGTTCTTC
TRBV19,NA,TRBD1,TRBJ1-2,CASRDRGDGYTF,TGTGCCAGCCGGGACAGGGGTGATGGCTACACCTTC
TRBV6-6,NA,NA,TRBJ1-5,CASRGLQNQPQHF,TGTGCCAGCAGGGGACTCCAAAATCAGCCCCAGCATTTT
TRBV7-3,NA,NA,TRBJ2-1,CASSLTATSNEQFF,TGTGCCAGCAGCTTAACAGCGACCAGCAATGAGCAGTTCTTC
TRBV7-2,NA,TRBD2,TRBJ2-7,CASSFSGGSSYEQYF,TGTGCCAGCAGCTTTAGCGGGGGTAGCTCCTACGAGCAGTACTTC
TRBV14,NA,TRBD2,TRBJ2-5,CASSQDGGSSQYF,TGTGCCAGCAGCCAAGACGGGGGGTCTAGCCAGTACTTC
TRBV30,NA,TRBD1,TRBJ2-7,CAWSVPLGTGAGNEQYF,TGTGCCTGGAGTGTACCCTTGGGGACAGGGGCCGGCAACGAGCAGTACTTC
TRBV7-6,NA,TRBD1,TRBJ1-4,CASSPRTGEGEKLFF,TGTGCCAGCAGCCCCCGGACAGGGGAGGGAGAAAAACTGTTTTTT
TRBV5-1,NA,NA,TRBJ1-6,CASSRQDGNSPLHF,TGCGCCAGCAGTCGACAGGACGGGAATTCACCCCTCCACTTT
TRBV28,few,TRBD1,TRBJ2-2,CASGPGDRNTGELFF,TGTGCCAGCGGGCCTGGGGACAGGAACACCGGGGAGCTGTTTTTT
TRBV5-1,few,TRBD2,TRBJ2-1,CASSYGLVSRNEQFF,TGCGCCAGCAGCTACGGACTAGTCAGTCGAAATGAGCAGTTCTTC
TRBV9,NA,NA,TRBJ2-2,CASSASGMATGELFF,TGTGCCAGCAGCGCCTCAGGGATGGCCACCGGGGAGCTGTTTTTT
TRBV19,few,NA,TRBJ2-3,CASSISEAVSDTQYF,TGTGCCAGTAGTATAAGTGAGGCAGTTTCAGATACGCAGTATTTT
TRBV19,NA,TRBD2,TRBJ2-3,CASSLTSGGASRTQYF,TGTGCCAGTAGTTTAACTAGCGGGGGGGCCTCGCGTACGCAGTATTTT
TRBV5-1,NA,NA,TRBJ1-2,CASSWSTPPGGGYTF,TGCGCCAGCAGCTGGTCTACACCTCCGGGAGGAGGCTACACCTTC
TRBV12-5,NA,TRBD1,TRBJ2-6,CASGLYGTAISGANVLTF,TGTGCTAGTGGTTTGTACGGGACAGCGATCTCTGGGGCCAACGTCCTGACTTTC
TRBV6-5,NA,NA,TRBJ1-1,CASSFEGVGTEAFF,TGTGCCAGCAGTTTTGAGGGGGTCGGCACTGAAGCTTTCTTT
TRBV9,NA,TRBD2,TRBJ2-1,CASSPVGLGNEQFF,TGTGCCAGCAGCCCAGTGGGACTAGGGAATGAGCAGTTCTTC
TRBV7-8,NA,TRBD1,TRBJ1-5,CASSFAGQDGQPQHF,TGTGCCAGCAGCTTCGCCGGACAGGATGGTCAGCCCCAGCATTTT
TRBV30,NA,TRBD1,TRBJ1-4,CAWSVQGWEKLFF,TGTGCCTGGAGTGTACAGGGGTGGGAAAAACTGTTTTTT
TRBV18,NA,NA,TRBJ1-2,CASSPTGLKGYTF,TGTGCCAGCTCACCAACAGGGCTAAAAGGCTACACCTTC
TRBV18,NA,NA,TRBJ2-7,CASSPRQDSYEQYF,TGTGCCAGCTCACCTCGACAGGACTCCTACGAGCAGTACTTC
TRBV7-2,NA,TRBD2,TRBJ2-1,CASSLAMTSKNEQFF,TGTGCCAGCAGCTTAGCGATGACTAGCAAAAATGAGCAGTTCTTC
TRBV30,NA,NA,TRBJ2-3,CAWSGGNTDTQYF,TGTGCCTGGAGTGGCGGGAATACAGATACGCAGTATTTT
TRBV15,once,TRBD1,TRBJ2-1,CATSRERDRGPGNEQFF,TGTGCCACCAGCAGAGAAAGGGACAGGGGGCCTGGCAATGAGCAGTTCTTC
TRBV18,NA,TRBD1,TRBJ2-2,CASSPRQGSSTGELFF,TGTGCCAGCTCACCCAGACAGGGCTCGAGCACCGGGGAGCTGTTTTTT
TRBV11-2,NA,NA,TRBJ1-2,CASSPGREAYGYTF,TGTGCCAGCAGCCCCGGGAGGGAGGCCTATGGCTACACCTTC
TRBV28,NA,NA,TRBJ2-7,CASSRYVSGYEQYF,TGTGCCAGCAGTCGGTACGTGTCAGGCTACGAGCAGTACTTC
TRBV9,NA,NA,TRBJ2-5,CASSPRPLGGETQYF,TGTGCCAGCAGCCCCCGACCCTTAGGAGGAGAGACCCAGTACTTC